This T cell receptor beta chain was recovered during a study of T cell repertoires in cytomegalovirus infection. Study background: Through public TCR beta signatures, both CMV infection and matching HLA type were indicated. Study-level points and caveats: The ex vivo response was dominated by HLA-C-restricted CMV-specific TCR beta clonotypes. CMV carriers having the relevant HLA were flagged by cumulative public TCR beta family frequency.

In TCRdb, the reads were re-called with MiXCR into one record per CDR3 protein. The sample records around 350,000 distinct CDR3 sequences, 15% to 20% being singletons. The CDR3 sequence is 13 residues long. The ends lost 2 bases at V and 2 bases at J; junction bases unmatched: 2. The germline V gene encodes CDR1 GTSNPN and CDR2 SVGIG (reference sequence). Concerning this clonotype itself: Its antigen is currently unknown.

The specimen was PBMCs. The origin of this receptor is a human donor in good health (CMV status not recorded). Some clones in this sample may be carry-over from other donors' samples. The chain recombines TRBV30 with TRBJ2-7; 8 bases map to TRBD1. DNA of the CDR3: TGTGCCTGGAGTCCGGGACAGGCCTACGAGCAGTACTTC. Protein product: CAWSPGQAYEQYF.